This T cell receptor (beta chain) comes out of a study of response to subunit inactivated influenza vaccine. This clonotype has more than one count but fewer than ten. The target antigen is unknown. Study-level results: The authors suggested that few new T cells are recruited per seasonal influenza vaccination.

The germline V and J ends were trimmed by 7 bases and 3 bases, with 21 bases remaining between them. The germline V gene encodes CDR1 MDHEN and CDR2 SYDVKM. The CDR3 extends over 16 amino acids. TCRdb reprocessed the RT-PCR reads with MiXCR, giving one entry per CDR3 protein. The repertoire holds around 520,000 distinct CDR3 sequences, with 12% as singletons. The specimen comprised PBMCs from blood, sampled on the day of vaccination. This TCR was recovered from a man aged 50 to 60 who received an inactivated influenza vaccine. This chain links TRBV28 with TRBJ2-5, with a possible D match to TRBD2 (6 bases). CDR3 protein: CASMWAGIGDKETQYF. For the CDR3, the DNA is TGTGCCAGCATGTGGGCGGGAATAGGAGACAAAGAGACCCAGTACTTC.